Sequencing of this TCR beta chain was carried out in a study of T-cell reconstitution after alpha-beta-depleted transplantation in children. Overall study findings and caveats: One year after transplant, T-cell counts and diversity came mostly from newly produced T cells. Alpha-beta T cells present about two months after transplant were reported to originate from several hundred expanded graft clones. The study traced high day-60 TCRbeta diversity in some patients to surviving recipient T cells and thymic progenitors.

Germline CDR1 reads SEHNR; CDR2 reads FQNEAQ (reference sequence). The CDR3 totals 16 residues. J was trimmed by 6 bases and V by 5 bases; bases with no gene match: 10. This clonotype has more than one count but fewer than ten. What it binds is unknown. This sample's TCRbeta library carried unique molecular identifier barcodes. One entry per CDR3 protein, called by TCRdb with MiXCR from the PCR reads. There are about 500,000 distinct CDR3 sequences in the sample; roughly 11% occur only once, and around 13% lies in the top ten. Sequencing used PBMCs, mostly from graft donor cells, obtained 180 days after TCRalphabeta/CD19-depleted stem cell transplant. This clonotype originated in a female patient under 10 years old who had a stem cell transplant for aplastic anemia, so the T cells may come from the graft donor. The J gene is TRBJ2-1, the V gene TRBV7-9, with 10 bases aligning to TRBD2. This chain's CDR3 is CASSPQGLARGNEQFF. The CDR3 DNA sequence: TGTGCCAGCAGCCCGCAGGGACTAGCGAGGGGCAATGAGCAGTTCTTC.